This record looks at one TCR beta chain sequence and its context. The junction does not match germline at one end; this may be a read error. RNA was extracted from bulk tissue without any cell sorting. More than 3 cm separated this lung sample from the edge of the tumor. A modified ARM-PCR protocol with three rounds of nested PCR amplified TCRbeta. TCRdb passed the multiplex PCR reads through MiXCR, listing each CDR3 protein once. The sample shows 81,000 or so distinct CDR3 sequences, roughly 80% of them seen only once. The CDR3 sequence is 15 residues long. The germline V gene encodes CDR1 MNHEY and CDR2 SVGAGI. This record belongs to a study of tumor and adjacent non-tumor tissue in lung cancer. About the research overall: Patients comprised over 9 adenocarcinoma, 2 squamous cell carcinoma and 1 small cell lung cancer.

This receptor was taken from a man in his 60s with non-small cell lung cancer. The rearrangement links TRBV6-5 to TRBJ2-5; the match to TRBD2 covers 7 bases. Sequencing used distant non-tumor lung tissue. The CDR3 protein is CANSEWEGTQETQYF. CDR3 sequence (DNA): TGTGCCAACAGTGAGTGGGAGGGCACCCAAGAGACCCAGTACTTC.